This is a list of T cell receptor beta chains from one sample in a study of T cells in Graves' hyperthyroidism and ophthalmopathy. Using its own MiXCR run on the multiplex PCR reads, TCRdb lists one record per CDR3 protein. The sample includes approximately 630,000 distinct CDR3 sequences, under 20% of them seen just once. The sample comprised blood. These receptors were obtained from a woman aged 30 to 39 with Graves' hyperthyroidism. Both conserved end residues are part of each CDR3. The order of the fields is CDR3 protein, CDR3 DNA, clone size, D gene, J gene, V gene. The D gene is left open where the match is weak. Size tells how often a clone was seen (once, few, many) or the class of an expanded clone, and some rows leave it out.

CDR3: CASSLQGWDTGELFF
DNA: TGTGCCAGCAGCCTACAGGGCTGGGACACCGGGGAGCTGTTTTTT
size: many
D: NA
J: TRBJ2-2
V: TRBV5-8

CDR3: CAWLPLNTEAFF
DNA: TGTGCCTGGCTCCCACTAAACACTGAAGCTTTCTTT
size: many
D: NA
J: TRBJ1-1
V: TRBV30

CDR3: CSARVWTSGTYEQYF
DNA: TGCAGTGCTAGAGTCTGGACTAGCGGGACCTACGAGCAGTACTTC
size: NA
D: TRBD2
J: TRBJ2-7
V: TRBV20-1

CDR3: CASSYGLGISTGTDTQYF
DNA: TGTGCCAGCAGCTATGGACTAGGAATAAGTACAGGCACAGATACGCAGTATTTT
size: many
D: TRBD2
J: TRBJ2-3
V: TRBV7-9

CDR3: CATALGGNEQFF
DNA: TGTGCCACCGCACTAGGGGGCAATGAGCAGTTCTTC
size: many
D: NA
J: TRBJ2-1
V: TRBV28

CDR3: CAWSPGAAYEQYF
DNA: TGTGCCTGGAGCCCGGGTGCCGCCTACGAGCAGTACTTC
size: NA
D: NA
J: TRBJ2-7
V: TRBV30

CDR3: CASSQVMGDNEKLFF
DNA: TGTGCCAGCAGCCAAGTTATGGGTGACAATGAAAAACTGTTTTTT
size: many
D: NA
J: TRBJ1-4
V: TRBV3-1

CDR3: CASSVGPLEGNEQFF
DNA: TGTGCCAGCAGCGTAGGGCCCCTAGAGGGAAATGAGCAGTTCTTC
size: NA
D: NA
J: TRBJ2-1
V: TRBV9

CDR3: CASSYSSRGIYEQYF
DNA: TGTGCCAGCAGTTACTCGAGTAGGGGGATCTACGAGCAGTACTTC
size: few
D: NA
J: TRBJ2-7
V: TRBV6-5

CDR3: CSVEDRVSGRSSYNEQFF
DNA: TGCAGCGTTGAAGATCGTGTTAGCGGGCGGAGCTCCTACAATGAGCAGTTCTTC
size: once
D: TRBD2
J: TRBJ2-1
V: TRBV29-1

CDR3: CASSLHPGQGVDTQYF
DNA: TGTGCCAGCAGCTTACATCCAGGACAGGGGGTGGATACGCAGTATTTT
size: many
D: TRBD1
J: TRBJ2-3
V: TRBV7-2

CDR3: CASSIYPNTEAFF
DNA: TGTGCCAGCAGCATATATCCAAACACTGAAGCTTTCTTT
size: many
D: NA
J: TRBJ1-1
V: TRBV7-2

CDR3: CASSERLAGDNNEQFF
DNA: TGTGCCAGCAGTGAACGACTAGCGGGAGACAACAATGAGCAGTTCTTC
size: many
D: TRBD2
J: TRBJ2-1
V: TRBV2

CDR3: CASSVGGAGEETQYF
DNA: TGTGCCAGCAGCGTAGGGGGGGCCGGGGAAGAGACCCAGTACTTC
size: NA
D: NA
J: TRBJ2-5
V: TRBV9

CDR3: CASSFVGGQERYF
DNA: TGTGCCAGCAGCTTTGTGGGAGGGCAAGAGAGGTATTTT
size: few
D: TRBD2
J: TRBJ2-3
V: TRBV7-2

CDR3: CASSPLDLKRGSQPQHF
DNA: TGTGCCAGCAGTCCATTGGACCTCAAGAGGGGCAGTCAGCCCCAGCATTTT
size: NA
D: NA
J: TRBJ1-5
V: TRBV28

CDR3: CASGYPGLVYGYTF
DNA: TGTGCCAGCGGGTACCCCGGCCTAGTCTATGGCTACACCTTC
size: few
D: NA
J: TRBJ1-2
V: TRBV27

CDR3: CASSPPTGVRDYSPLHF
DNA: TGTGCCAGCAGTCCCCCAACAGGGGTGAGGGATTATTCACCCCTCCACTTT
size: NA
D: TRBD1
J: TRBJ1-6
V: TRBV6-1

CDR3: CSARGDKLGYTF
DNA: TGCAGTGCTAGAGGCGACAAACTGGGCTACACCTTC
size: few
D: NA
J: TRBJ1-2
V: TRBV20-1

CDR3: CASSAAGSYNEQFF
DNA: TGTGCCAGCAGTGCGGCGGGCTCCTACAATGAGCAGTTCTTC
size: NA
D: NA
J: TRBJ2-1
V: TRBV6-1

CDR3: CSATDLAGDYEQYF
DNA: TGCAGTGCTACCGACCTAGCGGGAGACTACGAGCAGTACTTC
size: many
D: TRBD2
J: TRBJ2-7
V: TRBV20-1

CDR3: CSARGQGTAGELFF
DNA: TGCAGTGCTAGGGGACAGGGAACGGCCGGGGAGCTGTTTTTT
size: NA
D: TRBD1
J: TRBJ2-2
V: TRBV20-1

CDR3: CASSWRTSRETQYF
DNA: TGTGCCAGCAGCTGGAGGACAAGCCGAGAGACCCAGTACTTC
size: many
D: NA
J: TRBJ2-5
V: TRBV5-5

CDR3: CASSALQGDGGTEAFF
DNA: TGTGCCAGCAGTGCGCTACAGGGGGATGGCGGCACTGAAGCTTTCTTT
size: many
D: TRBD1
J: TRBJ1-1
V: TRBV27

CDR3: CASSPRVEEAFF
DNA: TGTGCCAGCTCACCACGTGTGGAAGAAGCTTTCTTT
size: many
D: NA
J: TRBJ1-1
V: TRBV18

CDR3: CASSVNRFDGYTF
DNA: TGTGCCAGCAGCGTAAATCGGTTCGATGGCTACACCTTC
size: many
D: NA
J: TRBJ1-2
V: TRBV9

CDR3: CSVEGDTQETQYF
DNA: TGCAGCGTTGAGGGGGACACCCAAGAGACCCAGTACTTC
size: few
D: NA
J: TRBJ2-5
V: TRBV29-1

CDR3: CASSTGNNEQFF
DNA: TGTGCCAGCAGCACCGGGAACAATGAGCAGTTCTTC
size: many
D: NA
J: TRBJ2-1
V: TRBV9

CDR3: CASSLFRGSYNEQFF
DNA: TGTGCCAGCAGCTTATTCCGCGGATCGTACAATGAGCAGTTCTTC
size: many
D: NA
J: TRBJ2-1
V: TRBV11-2

CDR3: CAISDEILGNEQFF
DNA: TGTGCCATCAGCGACGAGATACTAGGCAATGAGCAGTTCTTC
size: many
D: NA
J: TRBJ2-1
V: TRBV10-3

CDR3: CASSLRTNTDTQYF
DNA: TGTGCCAGCAGCTTGAGGACCAACACAGATACGCAGTATTTT
size: NA
D: NA
J: TRBJ2-3
V: TRBV5-4

CDR3: CASSPGQAFNYEQYF
DNA: TGTGCCAGCAGTCCGGGACAGGCCTTTAACTACGAGCAGTACTTC
size: NA
D: TRBD1
J: TRBJ2-7
V: TRBV27

CDR3: CASSLVLRWASGRLGTDTQYF
DNA: TGTGCCAGCAGCTTAGTGTTGCGCTGGGCTAGCGGGAGGCTCGGCACAGATACGCAGTATTTT
size: NA
D: TRBD2
J: TRBJ2-3
V: TRBV7-2

CDR3: CASSSRQVSGELFF
DNA: TGTGCCAGCAGCTCCCGACAGGTTTCCGGGGAGCTGTTTTTT
size: NA
D: NA
J: TRBJ2-2
V: TRBV7-2

CDR3: CASSSTSSGSGTDTQYF
DNA: TGTGCCAGCAGTTCCACCTCTAGCGGGAGCGGGACAGATACGCAGTATTTT
size: NA
D: TRBD2
J: TRBJ2-3
V: TRBV28

CDR3: CASSPRGGSNEQFF
DNA: TGTGCCAGCAGCCCCCGGGGAGGGTCCAATGAGCAGTTCTTC
size: many
D: TRBD2
J: TRBJ2-1
V: TRBV5-8

CDR3: CSASDRTGHEKLFF
DNA: TGCAGTGCTTCAGACCGGACAGGTCATGAAAAACTGTTTTTT
size: NA
D: TRBD1
J: TRBJ1-4
V: TRBV20-1

CDR3: CASKGLGFTGELFF
DNA: TGTGCCAGCAAAGGACTAGGGTTCACCGGGGAGCTGTTTTTT
size: NA
D: TRBD2
J: TRBJ2-2
V: TRBV2

CDR3: CAISDRKRDSTDTQYF
DNA: TGTGCCATCAGTGACAGAAAGCGGGACAGCACAGATACGCAGTATTTT
size: many
D: TRBD2
J: TRBJ2-3
V: TRBV10-3

CDR3: CSAEGWPDNEQFF
DNA: TGCAGTGCGGAAGGATGGCCCGACAATGAGCAGTTCTTC
size: NA
D: NA
J: TRBJ2-1
V: TRBV20-1

CDR3: CASRPLATSTDTQYF
DNA: TGTGCCAGTAGACCACTAGCGACTAGCACAGATACGCAGTATTTT
size: NA
D: TRBD2
J: TRBJ2-3
V: TRBV19

CDR3: CASSLTGTPYEQYF
DNA: TGTGCCAGCAGTTTGACAGGGACCCCCTACGAGCAGTACTTC
size: many
D: TRBD1
J: TRBJ2-7
V: TRBV12-3/TRBV12-4

CDR3: CASSQDGNNNEQFF
DNA: TGTGCCAGCAGCCAAGACGGGAACAACAATGAGCAGTTCTTC
size: NA
D: NA
J: TRBJ2-1
V: TRBV4-2

CDR3: CASSRDTLREAFF
DNA: TGTGCCAGCAGCAGGGACACCCTTAGAGAAGCTTTCTTT
size: NA
D: NA
J: TRBJ1-1
V: TRBV5-4

CDR3: CASSQTGPSAGYTF
DNA: TGTGCCAGCAGTCAGACCGGGCCCAGCGCGGGCTACACCTTC
size: many
D: NA
J: TRBJ1-2
V: TRBV6-1

CDR3: CASNEREGRDTQYF
DNA: TGTGCCAGCAACGAGCGGGAGGGCCGGGATACGCAGTATTTT
size: NA
D: TRBD2
J: TRBJ2-3
V: TRBV6-1

CDR3: CSAASLAGAQETQYF
DNA: TGCAGTGCGGCCTCGCTAGCGGGAGCCCAAGAGACCCAGTACTTC
size: many
D: TRBD2
J: TRBJ2-5
V: TRBV20-1

CDR3: CASSPEGGRSGDEQYF
DNA: TGTGCCAGCAGCCCCGAGGGGGGCAGGTCGGGCGACGAGCAGTACTTC
size: many
D: NA
J: TRBJ2-7
V: TRBV7-3

CDR3: CASSSAGSQETQYF
DNA: TGTGCCAGCAGCTCAGCGGGATCGCAAGAGACCCAGTACTTC
size: NA
D: TRBD2
J: TRBJ2-5
V: TRBV6-2/TRBV6-3

CDR3: CASSEAFGDSYNEQFF
DNA: TGTGCCAGCAGTGAAGCATTCGGGGACTCCTACAATGAGCAGTTCTTC
size: many
D: NA
J: TRBJ2-1
V: TRBV2

CDR3: CAWSPDETQYF
DNA: TGTGCCTGGAGTCCAGATGAGACCCAGTACTTC
size: many
D: NA
J: TRBJ2-5
V: TRBV30

CDR3: CASRRGLAPTGELFF
DNA: TGTGCCAGCAGGAGGGGACTAGCCCCCACCGGGGAGCTGTTTTTT
size: few
D: TRBD2
J: TRBJ2-2
V: TRBV7-9

CDR3: CASSGTRNYEQYF
DNA: TGTGCCAGCAGTGGGACTAGGAATTACGAGCAGTACTTC
size: many
D: TRBD2
J: TRBJ2-7
V: TRBV2

CDR3: CASSSLRESPGERYF
DNA: TGCGCCAGCAGCAGCCTACGAGAGTCCCCGGGCGAGCGGTACTTC
size: NA
D: NA
J: TRBJ2-7
V: TRBV5-1

CDR3: CASSTSGRPLAYEQYF
DNA: TGTGCCAGTAGTACTAGCGGGAGGCCCCTTGCCTACGAGCAGTACTTC
size: many
D: TRBD2
J: TRBJ2-7
V: TRBV19

CDR3: CASSPSGRIGVEQFF
DNA: TGTGCCAGCAGCCCCAGCGGGAGGATCGGCGTTGAGCAGTTCTTC
size: NA
D: TRBD2
J: TRBJ2-1
V: TRBV7-6

CDR3: CASSLDGGGYTF
DNA: TGTGCCAGCAGCTTAGATGGGGGTGGCTACACCTTC
size: NA
D: NA
J: TRBJ1-2
V: TRBV11-2